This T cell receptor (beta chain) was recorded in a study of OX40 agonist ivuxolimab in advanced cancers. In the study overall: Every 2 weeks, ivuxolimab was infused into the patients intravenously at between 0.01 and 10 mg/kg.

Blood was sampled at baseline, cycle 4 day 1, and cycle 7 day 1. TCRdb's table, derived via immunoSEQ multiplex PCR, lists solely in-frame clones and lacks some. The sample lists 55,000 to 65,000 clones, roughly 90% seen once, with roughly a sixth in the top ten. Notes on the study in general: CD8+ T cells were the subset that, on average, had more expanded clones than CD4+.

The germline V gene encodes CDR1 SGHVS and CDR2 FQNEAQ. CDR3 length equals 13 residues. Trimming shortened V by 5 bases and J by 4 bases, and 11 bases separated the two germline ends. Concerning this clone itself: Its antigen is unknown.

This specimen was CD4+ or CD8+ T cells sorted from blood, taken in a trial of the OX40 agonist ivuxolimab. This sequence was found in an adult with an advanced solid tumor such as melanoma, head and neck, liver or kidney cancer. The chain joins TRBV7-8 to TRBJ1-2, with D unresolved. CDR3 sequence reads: CASSTEGGYGYTF. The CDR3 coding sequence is TGTGCCAGCAGCACCGAGGGAGGCTATGGCTACACCTTC.